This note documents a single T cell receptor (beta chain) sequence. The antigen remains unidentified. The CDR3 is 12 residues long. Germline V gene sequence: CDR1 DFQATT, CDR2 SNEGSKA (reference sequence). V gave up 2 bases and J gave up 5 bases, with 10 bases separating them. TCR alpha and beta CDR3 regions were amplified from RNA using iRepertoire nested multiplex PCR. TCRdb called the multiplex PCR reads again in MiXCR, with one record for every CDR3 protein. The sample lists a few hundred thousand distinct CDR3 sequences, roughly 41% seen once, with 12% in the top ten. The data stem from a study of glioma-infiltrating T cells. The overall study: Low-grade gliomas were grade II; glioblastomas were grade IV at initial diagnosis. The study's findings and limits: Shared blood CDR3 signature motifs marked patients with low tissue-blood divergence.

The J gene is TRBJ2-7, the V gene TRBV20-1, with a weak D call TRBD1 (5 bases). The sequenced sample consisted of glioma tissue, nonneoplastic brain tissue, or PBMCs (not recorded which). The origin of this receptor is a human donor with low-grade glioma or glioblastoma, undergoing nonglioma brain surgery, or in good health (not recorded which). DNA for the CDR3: TGCAGTGCTAGACGTTGGGGCAACGAGCAGTACTTC. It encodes CSARRWGNEQYF.